These 18 T cell receptor beta chains were all obtained from the same sample, sequenced in a study of blood T cells in healthy people across ages. Combining a sample-barcoded 5' primer with a J-beta primer mix, a second PCR ran for about 7 to 11 cycles. MiXCR, applied by TCRdb to the 5' RACE reads, yields one record per CDR3 protein. This table has around 1,800,000 distinct CDR3 sequences, roughly two fifths appearing once. The sequencing input was blood. All receptors come from a human donor in good health.

Only a few counts were recorded for this clonotype. The V gene is TRBV7-2, the J gene TRBJ1-1, with 8 bases matching TRBD1. Germline V gene data show CDR1 as SGHTA and CDR2 as FQGNSA. The CDR3 is made up of 15 amino acids. Losses at the gene ends were 2 bases for V and 5 bases for J; bases not matched to a gene: 7. CDR3: CASSLSPTGGTEAFF. CDR3 nucleotides: TGTGCCAGCAGCTTATCCCCCACAGGGGGGACTGAAGCTTTCTTT.

Details on this clonotype: Its ends do not fully match the called genes, so a read error is possible. This chain uses TRBV6-2 or TRBV6-3 with TRBJ2-7; the D gene is possibly TRBD2 (6 bases). This CDR3 region has 12 residues. Germline values: CDR1 MNHEY, CDR2 SVGEGT. The CDR3 protein is CANSYGGYEQYF. The CDR3, as DNA: TGTGCCAACAGTTACGGGGGTTACGAGCAGTACTTC.

The rearrangement links TRBV27 to TRBJ2-4; D not resolved. CDR1 and CDR2 (germline): MNHEY, SMNVEV (reference sequence). The CDR3 is 15 amino acids. The ends were cut back, 1 base at V and 13 bases at J, with 20 bases in the middle. The CDR3 loop reads CASSLFVQGPEEQYF. CDR3 coding DNA: TGTGCCAGCAGTTTATTCGTTCAAGGGCCGGAAGAGCAGTACTTC.

The table lists this clonotype with a count of one. The rearrangement uses TRBV7-2 and TRBJ2-2; D remains unclear. The CDR3 contains 14 residues. V was shortened by 0 bases and J by 3 bases, with 5 bases between the two germline ends. From germline, CDR1 is SGHTA and CDR2 FQGNSA. The CDR3 loop reads CASSLAKDTGELFF. DNA of the CDR3: TGTGCCAGCAGCTTAGCCAAGGACACCGGGGAGCTGTTTTTT.

The chain has TRBV4-3 and TRBJ2-3; 8 bases are a match to TRBD1. CDR3 length equals 15 residues. Germline V gene data show CDR1 as LGHNA and CDR2 as YSLEER. J lost 5 bases, V lost 0 bases, and 4 bases had no gene match. CDR3 sequence (DNA): TGCGCCAGCAGCCAAGAGGCGACAGGGGTAGATACGCAGTATTTT. This gives the protein CASSQEATGVDTQYF.

The chain is built from TRBV28 and TRBJ1-2; maybe TRBD1 (5 bases). The length of the CDR3 is 15 residues. Trimming pared 6 bases from V and 4 bases from J, leaving 18 bases between. Germline CDR1 is MDHEN and CDR2 is SYDVKM. The CDR3 is CASSEHRHNLYGYTF. Written as DNA, the CDR3 is TGTGCCAGCAGCGAGCACAGGCACAATCTCTATGGCTACACCTTC.

This rearrangement joins TRBV28 to TRBJ2-1; tentatively, D is TRBD2 (7 bases). Trimming shortened V by 6 bases and J by 3 bases, and 18 bases separated the two germline ends. Looked up from germline, CDR1 is MDHEN and CDR2 is SYDVKM. The CDR3 totals 16 residues. Here the CDR3 reads CASRSGRGGFYNEQFF. The CDR3 DNA reads as TGTGCCAGCAGATCCGGAAGGGGGGGATTCTACAATGAGCAGTTCTTC.

The V and J genes are TRBV12-3 or TRBV12-4 and TRBJ2-5; TRBD2 agrees at 7 bases. The J call may be mistaken, given a closer DNA end match to TRBJ2-7. The CDR3 is 14 residues long. The CDR3 protein is CASSLVRGEGEQYF. The CDR3 nucleotides are TGTGCCAGCAGTTTAGTCCGGGGGGAAGGCGAGCAGTACTTC.

The gene calls are TRBV7-3 and TRBJ2-7, with D uncertain. The last part of the DNA fits TRBJ2-5 better; the J call may be wrong. Per the germline V gene, CDR1 is SGHTA and CDR2 is FQGTGA. This CDR3 is built from 13 residues. In DNA form, the CDR3 reads TGTGCCAGCAGTCAAAACGGTCTGGAGACCCAGTACTTC. Protein product: CASSQNGLETQYF.

Ten or more counts support this clonotype. The chain uses TRBV7-2 and TRBJ1-2, with D possibly being TRBD1 (5 bases). The V gene's germline CDR1 is SGHTA and CDR2 FQGNSA. This CDR3 is 14 amino acids long. V lost 5 bases and J lost 4, with 14 bases in between. Written as DNA, the CDR3 is TGTGCCAGCAGCAAGGACAATGGAGGCTATGGCTACACCTTC. Protein sequence: CASSKDNGGYGYTF.

Concerning this clonotype itself: Compared with germline, one end of the junction differs, possibly owing to a read error. The chain combines TRBV10-3 with TRBJ2-4; D is perhaps TRBD1 or TRBD2 (5 bases each). TRBJ2-7 explains the end of the DNA better; the J call may be wrong. CDR3 size: 15 residues. Germline V gene data show CDR1 as ENHRY and CDR2 as SYGVKD. CDR3 amino acids: CAMSGGMRDLYEQYF. The CDR3 bases are TGTGCCATGAGTGGGGGAATGAGGGACCTATACGAGCAGTACTTC.

The V call is TRBV3-1, the J call TRBJ1-1, with D unresolved. Germline CDR1 is LGHDT and CDR2 is YNNKEL (reference sequence). The V and J ends lost 0 bases and 4 bases respectively, with 12 bases between them. The CDR3 has 15 amino acids. The DNA for the CDR3 is TGTGCCAGCAGCCAAGAGTCCAGACTCGGCACTGAAGCTTTCTTT. It encodes CASSQESRLGTEAFF. Full variable domain (rest looked up from reference TRBV3-1 and TRBJ1-1): DTAVSQTPKYLVTQMGNDKSIKCEQNLGHDTMYWYKQDSKKFLKIMFSYNNKELIINETVPNRFSPKSPDKAHLNLHINSLELGDSAVYFCASSQESRLGTEAFFGQGTRLTVV.

The rearrangement joins TRBV20-1 to TRBJ2-5, with 12 bases fitting TRBD2. The V and J ends lost 3 bases and 11 bases, in that order; junction bases with no gene match: 13. The CDR3 length is 15 residues. CDR1 is DFQATT, CDR2 SNEGSKA, per germline (reference sequence). CDR3 nucleotide sequence: TGCAGTGCTAGTTCCGGGACTAGCGGGTCTCGGGAGCAGTACTTC. This encodes CSASSGTSGSREQYF.

This clonotype has a handful of counts. The chain couples TRBV12-3 or TRBV12-4 to TRBJ2-3; D uncertain. The CDR3 spans 14 residues. Trimming removed 1 base at V and 5 bases at J, with 10 bases between. The CDR3 is CASSLGDKKDTQYF. For the CDR3, the DNA is TGTGCCAGCAGTTTAGGGGATAAAAAAGATACGCAGTATTTT.

This chain connects TRBV20-1 to TRBJ2-1; D is possibly TRBD2 (7 bases). The CDR3 length is 15 residues. V was cut by 3 bases and J by 8 bases, with 20 bases left in between. The germline V gene has CDR1 DFQATT and CDR2 SNEGSKA (reference sequence). DNA for the CDR3: TGCAGTGCTAGCGTGGCCGGGGGGCCGGGGGATGAGCAGTTCTTC. Encoded protein: CSASVAGGPGDEQFF.

J is TRBJ2-2 and V is TRBV18; weak D call: TRBD1 (5 bases). Trimming stripped 1 base from V and 3 bases from J, with 12 bases between. The CDR3 sequence is 16 residues long. Germline assignment: CDR1 KGHSH and CDR2 LQKENI. The CDR3 DNA reads TGTGCCAGCTCACCACAGCAGGGAAAGGACACCGGGGAGCTGTTTTTT. Its translation is CASSPQQGKDTGELFF.

With regard to this clonotype: A read error may produce the germline difference seen at one junction end. The chain joins TRBV12-3 or TRBV12-4 to TRBJ2-3; possibly TRBD1 or TRBD2 for D (6 bases each). This CDR3 contains 14 residues. The CDR3 coding sequence is TGTGTCAGCAGTTTCCGGGACGGGGGCGATACGCAGTATTTT. This gives the protein CVSSFRDGGDTQYF.

In the case of this clonotype: A much bigger clone sits one base away, suggesting this may be a read error. As the CDR3 is not closed by the conserved phenylalanine or tryptophan, this likely results from a read error. J is TRBJ2-1 and V is TRBV7-2; maybe TRBD2 (5 bases). Trimming removed 5 bases at V and 1 base at J, with 9 bases between. The CDR3 length is 14 residues. Per the germline V gene, CDR1 is SGHTA and CDR2 is FQGNSA. The CDR3, as DNA: TGTGCCAGCAGCCGGACTCGTTCCTACAATGAGCAGTTCTTA. This encodes CASSRTRSYNEQFL.